This TCR beta chain derives from a study of CD8+CD57+ T cells in acquired aplastic anemia. Study-level information: The average for DNA from sorted CD4+ and CD8+ cells was 3 to 4 ug. Overall study findings and caveats: Patient and control CD8+ Simpson's diversity was not significantly different. Patients shared some 30 CD8+ CDR3 sequences with controls.

Comments on this clonotype: The antigen remains unidentified.

The study profiled TCR beta VDJ and CDR3 using genomic DNA as template. TCRdb analysed the reads with MiXCR anew, one entry per CDR3 protein. The table shows 200,000 or so distinct CDR3 sequences, with 64% occurring only once. Germline V CDR1 and CDR2: SGHNT, YENEEA. The V and J ends lost 2 bases and 5 bases, in that order; junction bases with no gene match: 6. There are 15 residues in the CDR3. This chain links TRBV11-3 with TRBJ1-5; the match to TRBD1 covers 7 bases. Sample: sorted CD4+, CD8+, or CD8+CD57+ T cells (not recorded which) from PBMCs. The sequence was obtained from a human donor with severe aplastic anemia or a healthy control (not recorded which). In DNA, the CDR3 is TGTGCCAGCAGCTTACCGCCAGGGGGTGATCAGCCCCAGCATTTT. Translating gives CASSLPPGGDQPQHF.